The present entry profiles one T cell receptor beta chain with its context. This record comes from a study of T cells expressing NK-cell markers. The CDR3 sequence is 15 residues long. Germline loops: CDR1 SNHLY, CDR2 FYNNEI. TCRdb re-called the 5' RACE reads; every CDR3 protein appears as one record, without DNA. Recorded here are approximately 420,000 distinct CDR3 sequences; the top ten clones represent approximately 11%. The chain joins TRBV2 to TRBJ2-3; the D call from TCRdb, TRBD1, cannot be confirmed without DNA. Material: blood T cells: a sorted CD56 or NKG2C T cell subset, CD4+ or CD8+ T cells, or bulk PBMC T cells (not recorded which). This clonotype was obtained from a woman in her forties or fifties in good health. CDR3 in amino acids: CASSPPGGGTDTQYF.